This TCR beta chain came from a study of OX40 agonist ivuxolimab in advanced cancers. Study context: Patients were infused with ivuxolimab every 2 weeks at 0.01 to 10 mg/kg.

Sequencing was performed with immunoSEQ multiplex PCR; in TCRdb, only in-frame clones are kept and a portion is missing. The table records tens of thousands of clones, roughly 79% of them present only once. About this clone itself: Its specificity is unknown.

Study-level findings and limits: Individuals who were partial responders at 0.1-3.0 mg/kg had clonal expansion that ranked among the lowest.

Trimming cost V 7 bases and J 6 bases; bases outside gene matches: 16. The CDR3 has 16 amino acids. Germline-derived CDR1 and CDR2 are SNHLY and FYNNEI. The chain has TRBV2 and TRBJ1-1; 8 nucleotides match TRBD1. The origin of this receptor is an adult with an advanced solid tumor such as melanoma, head and neck, liver or kidney cancer. The sequencing here drew on CD4+ or CD8+ T cells sorted from blood, taken in a trial of the OX40 agonist ivuxolimab. The CDR3: CASIARSGQVMAEAFF. In nucleotides, the CDR3 is TGTGCCAGCATAGCTAGGTCGGGACAGGTCATGGCTGAAGCTTTCTTT.